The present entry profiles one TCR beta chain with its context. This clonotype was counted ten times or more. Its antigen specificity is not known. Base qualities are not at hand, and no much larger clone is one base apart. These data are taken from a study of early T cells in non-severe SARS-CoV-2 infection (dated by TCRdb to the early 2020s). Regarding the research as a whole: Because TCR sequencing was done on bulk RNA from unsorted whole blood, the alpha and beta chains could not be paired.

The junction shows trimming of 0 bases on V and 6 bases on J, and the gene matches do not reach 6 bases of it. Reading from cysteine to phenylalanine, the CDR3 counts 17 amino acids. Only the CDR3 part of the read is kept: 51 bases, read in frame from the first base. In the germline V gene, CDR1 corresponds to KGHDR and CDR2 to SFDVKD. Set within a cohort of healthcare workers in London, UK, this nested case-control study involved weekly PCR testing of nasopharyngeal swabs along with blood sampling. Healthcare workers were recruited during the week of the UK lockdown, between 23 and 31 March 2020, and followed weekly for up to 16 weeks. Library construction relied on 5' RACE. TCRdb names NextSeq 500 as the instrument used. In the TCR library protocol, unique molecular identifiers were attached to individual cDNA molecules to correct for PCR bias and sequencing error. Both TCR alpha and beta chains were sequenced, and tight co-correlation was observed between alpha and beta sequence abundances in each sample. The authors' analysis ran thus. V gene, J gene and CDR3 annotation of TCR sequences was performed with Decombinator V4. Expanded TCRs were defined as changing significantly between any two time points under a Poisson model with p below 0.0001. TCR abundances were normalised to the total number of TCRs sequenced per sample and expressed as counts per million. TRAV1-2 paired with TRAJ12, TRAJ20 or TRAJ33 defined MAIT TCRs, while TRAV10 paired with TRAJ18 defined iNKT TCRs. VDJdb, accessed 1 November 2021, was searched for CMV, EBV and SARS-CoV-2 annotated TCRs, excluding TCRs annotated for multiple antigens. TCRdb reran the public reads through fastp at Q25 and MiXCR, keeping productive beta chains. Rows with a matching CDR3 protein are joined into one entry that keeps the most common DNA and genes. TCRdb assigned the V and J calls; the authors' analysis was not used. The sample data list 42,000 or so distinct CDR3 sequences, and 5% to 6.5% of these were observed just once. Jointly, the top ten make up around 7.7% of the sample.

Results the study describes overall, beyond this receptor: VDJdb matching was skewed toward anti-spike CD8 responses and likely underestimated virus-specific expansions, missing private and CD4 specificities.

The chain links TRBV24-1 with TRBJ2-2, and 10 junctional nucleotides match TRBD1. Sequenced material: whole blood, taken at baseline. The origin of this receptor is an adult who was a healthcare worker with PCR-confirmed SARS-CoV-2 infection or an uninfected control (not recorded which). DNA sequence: TGTGCCACCAGTGATTTGCACCCCGGACAGGGGGCCGGGGAGCTGTTTTTT. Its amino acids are CATSDLHPGQGAGELFF.